The source of this T cell receptor (beta chain) is a study of shared clonotypes between healthy human individuals. As for the study in general: Every donor yielded three CD4 naive, three CD4 memory, two CD8 naive and one CD8 memory plate.

A word on this clone: Its antigen is not identified.

CD45RO-negative CD8 cells positively selected for CCR7 made up the naive population, which excluded terminally differentiated effector memory CD45RA+ cells. Data came from immunoSEQ multiplex PCR; TCRdb stores just in-frame clones and leaves some out. Among about 870,000 clones, 80% to 95% were seen once, and the ten largest hold 24%. Broader study findings: Incomplete sequencing of sorted subsets was indicated by rarefaction despite large depth.

Trimming cost V 3 bases and J 6 bases; bases outside gene matches: 4. The CDR3 sequence is 14 residues long. Germline CDR1 reads MNHEY; CDR2 reads SMNVEV (reference sequence). This TCR derives from a man under 40 in good health. The sample was naive CD8+ T cells sorted from blood. V is TRBV27 and J is TRBJ2-1, with TRBD1 matching over 8 bases. CDR3 in amino acids: CASSFGQGVNEQFF. The CDR3 DNA follows: TGTGCCAGCAGTTTCGGACAGGGCGTCAATGAGCAGTTCTTC.